This T cell receptor beta chain was profiled in a study of breast tumors, draining lymph nodes, adjacent tissues (dated by TCRdb to 2016 to 2018). About the study as a whole: Breast cancer patients provided tumor, adjacent nontumor tissue and axillary lymph nodes, and the study compared the TCR beta repertoires across these three sources. In human breast cancer, the study set out to assess how tumor, surrounding tissue and draining lymph node repertoires relate to one another and whether T cells might be exchanged between them.

To note about this clonotype: It lacks a known antigen. Qualities for individual bases were not recorded, and no much larger clone is one base off.

What the work shows at the level of the full study, not this receptor alone: The data were judged consistent with most tumor T cells deriving from the lymph node and then expanding within tumor tissue. Tumor T-cell repertoires showed less diversity than lymph node repertoires and more diversity than nontumor tissue repertoires, and tumor T-cell repertoires showed preferential V and J gene usage. The study presented the conclusion that tumor T cells originate in lymph nodes as consistent with a hypothesis, not as something directly demonstrated. Tumor and nontumor tissue repertoires were found to be significantly more similar in luminal-like than in basal-like breast cancer.

The lymph node samples were taken from the axillary draining lymph nodes of breast cancer patients. Reads for this sample came from an Illumina HiSeq 2000. TCR beta chain libraries were generated by multiplex PCR amplification. High-throughput sequencing was used to analyze the amplified TCR beta chain products. Using fastp at Q25 and MiXCR, TCRdb reprocessed the public reads and kept productive beta chains. A single entry per CDR3 protein holds the most common genes and DNA from its merged rows. The sample table lists about 230,000 distinct CDR3 sequences, 32% of them with a count of one. Of the sample, about 1.4% is held by the ten largest clones. CDR1 and CDR2 are drawn from the germline V gene: SGHDN, FVKESK. The CDR3, from cysteine to phenylalanine, totals 15 residues. Left in the record is the CDR3 DNA by itself, 45 bases read in frame from the first base. V gives up 6 bases and J gives up 3 bases, and the segment between their germline ends measures 17 bases.

Sequenced sample: axillary lymph node tissue. This receptor was taken from a female donor with breast cancer. Some clones in this sample may be carry-over from other donors' samples. Recombination connected TRBV14 to TRBJ1-1; TRBD1 is a possible D gene, resting on 5 matching bases. The CDR3 region reads CASRTGVGGYTEAFF. The bases are TGTGCCAGCAGAACAGGTGTGGGGGGTTACACTGAAGCTTTCTTT.